Presented here are 12 T cell receptor beta chains from one specimen sequenced in a study of T-cell reconstitution after alpha-beta-depleted transplantation in children. Preparation of the TCRbeta library involved a method that used unique molecular identifiers. MiXCR, run by TCRdb on the PCR reads, gives a single entry per CDR3 protein. In the table there are about 830,000 distinct CDR3 sequences, 15% to 20% of which are singletons. The sample was PBMCs, mostly from graft donor cells, taken 360 days after TCRalphabeta/CD19-depleted stem cell transplant. The receptors were sampled from a male patient younger than 18 who had a stem cell transplant for acute lymphoblastic leukemia, so the T cells may come from the graft donor.

This clonotype was observed a few times. The chain has TRBV5-6 and TRBJ2-3; 14 bases line up with TRBD2. Germline values: CDR1 SGHDT, CDR2 YYEEEE. V lost 4 bases and J lost 6; bases outside the gene matches: 7. This CDR3 has 16 amino acids. The CDR3 region is CASSPGLAGVSDTQYF. The CDR3, as DNA: TGTGCCAGCAGCCCGGGACTAGCGGGAGTTTCGGATACGCAGTATTTT.

This clonotype was detected a few times. At one end, the junction sequence differs from germline, possibly due to a read error. V gene TRBV15 combines with J gene TRBJ2-7; possible D gene TRBD2, 6 bases. The CDR3 length is 12 residues. Per the germline V gene, CDR1 is LNHNV and CDR2 is YYDKDF (reference sequence). The CDR3 nucleotides read TGTGCCACCAGCAGAGAGGGGAGGAGTGTAAACTTC. It is translated as CATSREGRSVNF.

This sequence joins TRBV15 and TRBJ2-7; 9 nucleotides agree with TRBD2. Germline V gene data show CDR1 as LNHNV and CDR2 as YYDKDF (reference sequence). Trimming took 2 bases from V and 3 from J; bases not matched to a gene: 5. This CDR3 is 15 amino acids long. The CDR3 loop reads CATSRLAGMNYEQYF. In DNA form, the CDR3 reads TGTGCCACCAGCAGACTAGCGGGAATGAACTACGAGCAGTACTTC.

Only a few counts were recorded for this clonotype. The CDR3 protein is CSVALTGAHYEQYF. The DNA of the CDR3 is TGCAGCGTTGCGTTGACAGGGGCCCACTACGAGCAGTACTTC. The genes are TRBV29-1 and TRBJ2-7, with 8 nucleotides matching TRBD1. Unmatched junction bases numbered 8, after V lost 4 bases and J lost 3 bases. Germline CDR1 and CDR2: SQVTM and ANQGSEA. The CDR3 has 14 amino acids.

CDR3 loop: CASYRGGQMNTEAFF. DNA of the CDR3: TGTGCCAGCTATAGGGGGGGACAGATGAACACTGAAGCTTTCTTT. The V call is TRBV12-3 or TRBV12-4, the J call TRBJ1-1, with TRBD1 identical over 7 bases. The CDR3 length is 15 residues. With 8 bases clipped from V and 0 bases from J, the junction kept 9 bases outside the gene matches.

This clonotype was picked up a small number of times. V and J are TRBV7-9 and TRBJ2-5; 10 positions match TRBD1. There are 15 residues in the CDR3. V dropped 4 bases and J dropped 5; count of bases not matched to a gene: 7. Per germline, CDR1 SEHNR and CDR2 FQNEAQ (reference sequence). CDR3 loop: CASSSRDRGGETQYF. CDR3 DNA: TGTGCCAGCAGCTCCCGGGACAGGGGAGGGGAGACCCAGTACTTC. Full variable domain (missing parts from reference TRBV7-9 and TRBJ2-5): DTGVSQNPRHKITKRGQNVTFRCDPISEHNRLYWYRQTLGQGPEFLTYFQNEAQLEKSRLLSDRFSAERPKGSFSTLEIQRTEQGDSAMYLCASSSRDRGGETQYFGPGTRLLVL.

The chain joins TRBV12-3 or TRBV12-4 to TRBJ2-3; the D is unclear. Trimming removed 6 bases at V and 2 bases at J, with 6 bases between. The CDR3 is 12 amino acids. Here the CDR3 DNA reads TGTGCCAGCAGGTCGGTCACAGATACGCAGTATTTT. Its translation: CASRSVTDTQYF.

CDR3 coding DNA: TGTGCCGGCCGGAGGTCGTCTGACCACAATGAGCAGTTCTTC. This gives the protein CAGRRSSDHNEQFF. This rearrangement joins TRBV7-9 to TRBJ2-1; the D gene is possibly TRBD2 (5 bases). The length of the CDR3 is 14 residues. Germline V lookup: CDR1 SEHNR, CDR2 FQNEAQ (reference sequence). The V gene lost 11 bases and the J gene lost 5 bases, with 19 bases spanning the gap.

This clonotype was seen more than once but under ten times. CDR3 amino acids: CASSFLGTPPKETQYF. In DNA, the CDR3 is TGCGCCAGCAGCTTTCTAGGGACCCCACCAAAAGAGACCCAGTACTTC. The chain uses TRBV5-1 and TRBJ2-5, with D perhaps matching TRBD1 or TRBD2 (5 bases each). Germline CDR1 and CDR2: SGHRS and YFSETQ. The germline V and J ends were trimmed by 2 bases and 3 bases, with 17 bases remaining between them. This CDR3 comprises 16 residues.

J is TRBJ1-5 and V is TRBV27, with D perhaps TRBD1 (5 bases). V gave up 1 base and J gave up 3 bases, with 7 bases separating them. Germline V lookup: CDR1 MNHEY, CDR2 SMNVEV (reference sequence). The CDR3 runs 14 residues. CDR3 protein: CASSLWGTNQPQHF. CDR3 bases: TGTGCCAGCAGTTTATGGGGCACCAATCAGCCCCAGCATTTT.

This clonotype was counted only a few times. The V and J genes are TRBV2 and TRBJ2-1; 9 bases are a match to TRBD2. The trim removed 9 bases at V and 2 bases at J, leaving 5 bases unmatched. The CDR3 is 14 amino acids. Germline V gives CDR1 SNHLY, CDR2 FYNNEI. The CDR3 region is CARGGTSPYNEQFF. For the CDR3, the DNA is TGTGCCAGAGGAGGGACTAGCCCCTACAATGAGCAGTTCTTC.

The CDR3 DNA reads TGTGCCAGCAGCTTTGGCGGGAGCTCCGGGGCCAACGTCCTGACTTTC. This codes for CASSFGGSSGANVLTF. The V call is TRBV7-2, the J call TRBJ2-6; 7 positions match TRBD2. The CDR3 loop spans 16 amino acids. The germline V gene has CDR1 SGHTA and CDR2 FQGNSA. Trimming cost V 3 bases and J 4 bases; bases outside gene matches: 6.